Detailed here is one TCR beta chain. Its target is not known. 13 Jbeta primers and 60 Vbeta primers were used for the PCR. Repertoires were generated with immunoSEQ multiplex PCR, while TCRdb's copy carries only in-frame clones and drops some. The sample shows about 70,000 clones, roughly 68% of them seen only once. The data were taken from a study of cytomegalovirus exposure and HLA in healthy donors. Whole-study findings and limits: The study put under 200 TCR beta chains on its list as cytomegalovirus-associated. Earlier analysis looked at TCR beta V segments, and most were productive about 87% or about 30% of the time.

V was pared by 4 bases and J by 3 bases, with 6 bases of the junction left unmatched. CDR1 SNHLY and CDR2 FYNNEI come from the germline V gene. The CDR3 runs 15 residues. Sequencing used PBMCs. The TCR sequence derives from an older woman in good health and CMV-seropositive. The rearrangement links TRBV2 to TRBJ1-5; 7 bases map to TRBD1. CDR3 DNA: TGTGCCAGCAGTGCAGGGGGGAGGAACAATCAGCCCCAGCATTTT. This translates into CASSAGGRNNQPQHF. The full variable domain, its missing parts supplied by reference TRBV2 and TRBJ1-5, is EPEVTQTPSHQVTQMGQEVILRCVPISNHLYFYWYRQILGQKVEFLVSFYNNEISEKSEIFDDQFSVERPDGSNFTLKIRSTKLEDSAMYFCASSAGGRNNQPQHFGDGTRLSIL.